This T cell receptor beta chain was profiled in a study of shared clonotypes between healthy human individuals. Around 31,000 T cell genomes, or around 0.3 ug DNA, went into unsorted PBMC replicate PCRs. Some clones are missing from TCRdb's copy, which holds only in-frame ones; the method was immunoSEQ multiplex PCR. The sample has 400,000 to 600,000 clones, about 75% seen once. Germline V gene lookup returns CDR1 MDHEN and CDR2 SYDVKM. The CDR3 totals 14 residues. V dropped 3 bases and J dropped 5 bases, with 14 bases sitting between them. Donors included only healthy HIV-negative adults lacking recent acute infections or vaccinations.

The TCR sequence derives from a woman aged 40 to 55 in good health. Some clones in this sample may be carry-over from other donors' samples. Sequencing used PBMCs. The rearrangement joins TRBV28 to TRBJ2-7; D perhaps matches TRBD2 (6 bases). The CDR3 loop is CASSFGGSFNEQYF. In DNA, the CDR3 is TGTGCCAGCAGTTTTGGAGGGAGCTTCAACGAGCAGTACTTC.